This T cell receptor (beta chain) originates from a study of T cell responses to AZD1222 COVID-19 vaccine. A note on this clone: Its antigen is not identified.

Generated by immunoSEQ multiplex PCR, the TCRdb table keeps only in-frame clones and is missing some. This table has roughly 150,000 clones, 90% appearing once. The CDR3 is 13 residues long. CDR1 is SGDLS, CDR2 YYNGEE, per germline. J was trimmed by 5 bases and V by 6 bases; bases with no gene match: 4. General study findings and limits: Baseline antibody screening turned up just a handful of seropositive AZD1222 recipients. Unmutated variant regions are reportedly the target of nearly half of TCRs that are spike-specific.

It was second doses at about 4 or about 12 weeks that were pooled. This specimen was peripheral blood, taken 28 days after the second AZD1222 dose. J is TRBJ2-1 and V is TRBV9, with TRBD1 matching 8 bases. The source of this sequence is an adult who received the AZD1222 COVID-19 vaccine. CDR3 in DNA: TGTGCCAGCAACGACAGGGGTGACAATGAGCAGTTCTTC. It is translated as CASNDRGDNEQFF.